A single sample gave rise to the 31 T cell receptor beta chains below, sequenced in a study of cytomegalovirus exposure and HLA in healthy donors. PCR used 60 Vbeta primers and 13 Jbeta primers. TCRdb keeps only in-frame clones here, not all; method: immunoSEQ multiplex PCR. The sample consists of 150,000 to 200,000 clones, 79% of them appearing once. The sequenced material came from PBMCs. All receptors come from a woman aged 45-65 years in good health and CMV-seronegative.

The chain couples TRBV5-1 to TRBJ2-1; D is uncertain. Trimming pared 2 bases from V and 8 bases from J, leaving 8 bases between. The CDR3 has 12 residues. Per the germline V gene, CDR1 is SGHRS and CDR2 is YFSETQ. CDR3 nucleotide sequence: TGCGCCAGCAGCTTCCCCTCCGATGAGCAGTTCTTC. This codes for CASSFPSDEQFF.

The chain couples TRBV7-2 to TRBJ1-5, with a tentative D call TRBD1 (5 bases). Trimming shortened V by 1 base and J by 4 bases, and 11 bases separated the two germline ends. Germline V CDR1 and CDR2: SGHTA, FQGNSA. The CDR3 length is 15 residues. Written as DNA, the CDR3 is TGTGCCAGCAGCTTAGAGACAGCGGGGAATCAGCCCCAGCATTTT. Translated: CASSLETAGNQPQHF.

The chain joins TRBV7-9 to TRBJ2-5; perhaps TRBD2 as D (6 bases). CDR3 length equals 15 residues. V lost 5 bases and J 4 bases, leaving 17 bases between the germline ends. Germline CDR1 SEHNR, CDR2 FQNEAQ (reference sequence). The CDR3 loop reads CASSRTPSGAETQYF. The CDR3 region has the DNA TGTGCCAGCAGCCGGACTCCTTCGGGAGCAGAGACCCAGTACTTC.

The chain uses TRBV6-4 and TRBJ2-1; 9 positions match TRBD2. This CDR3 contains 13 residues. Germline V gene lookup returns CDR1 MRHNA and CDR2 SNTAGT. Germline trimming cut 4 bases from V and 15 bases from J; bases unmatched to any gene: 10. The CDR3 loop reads CASSGDQAGGRFF. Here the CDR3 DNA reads TGTGCCAGCAGTGGGGATCAAGCGGGGGGAAGGTTCTTC.

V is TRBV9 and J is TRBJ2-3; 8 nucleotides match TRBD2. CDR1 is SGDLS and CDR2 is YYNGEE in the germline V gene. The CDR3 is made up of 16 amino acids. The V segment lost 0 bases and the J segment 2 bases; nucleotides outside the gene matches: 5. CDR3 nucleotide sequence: TGTGCCAGCAGCGTAGGGGCGGGGGGAAACACAGATACGCAGTATTTT. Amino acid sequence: CASSVGAGGNTDTQYF.

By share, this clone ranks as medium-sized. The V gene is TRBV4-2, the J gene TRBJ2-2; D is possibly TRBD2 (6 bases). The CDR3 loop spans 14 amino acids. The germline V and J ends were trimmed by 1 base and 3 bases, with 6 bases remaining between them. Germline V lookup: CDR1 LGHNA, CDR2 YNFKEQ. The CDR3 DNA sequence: TGTGCCAGCAGCCAAGGCGGGGACACCGGGGAGCTGTTTTTT. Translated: CASSQGGDTGELFF.

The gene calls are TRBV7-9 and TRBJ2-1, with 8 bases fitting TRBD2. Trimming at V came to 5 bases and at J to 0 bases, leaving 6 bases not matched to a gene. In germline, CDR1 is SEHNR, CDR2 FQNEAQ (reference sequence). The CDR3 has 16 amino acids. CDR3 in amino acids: CASSDTSGHSYNEQFF. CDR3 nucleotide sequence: TGTGCCAGCAGCGACACTAGCGGCCACTCCTACAATGAGCAGTTCTTC.

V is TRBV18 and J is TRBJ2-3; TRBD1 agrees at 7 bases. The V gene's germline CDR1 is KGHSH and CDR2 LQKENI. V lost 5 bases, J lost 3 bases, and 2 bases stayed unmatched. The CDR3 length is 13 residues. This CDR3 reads CASSEQGTDTQYF. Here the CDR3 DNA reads TGTGCCAGCTCAGAACAGGGGACAGATACGCAGTATTTT.

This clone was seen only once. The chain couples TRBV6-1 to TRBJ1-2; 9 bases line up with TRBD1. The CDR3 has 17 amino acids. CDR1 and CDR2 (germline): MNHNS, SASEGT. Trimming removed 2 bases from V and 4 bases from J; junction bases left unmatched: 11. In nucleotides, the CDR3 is TGTGCCAGCAGTGAACCGGGACAGGGAACAGGGGGCTATGGCTACACCTTC. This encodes CASSEPGQGTGGYGYTF.

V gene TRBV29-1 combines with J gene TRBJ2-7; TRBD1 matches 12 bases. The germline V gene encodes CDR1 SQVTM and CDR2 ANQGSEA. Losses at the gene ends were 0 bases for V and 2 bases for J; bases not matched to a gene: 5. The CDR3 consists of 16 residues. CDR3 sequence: CSVEDRDRGLAYEQYF. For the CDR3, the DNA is TGCAGCGTTGAAGATCGGGACAGGGGGCTCGCCTACGAGCAGTACTTC.

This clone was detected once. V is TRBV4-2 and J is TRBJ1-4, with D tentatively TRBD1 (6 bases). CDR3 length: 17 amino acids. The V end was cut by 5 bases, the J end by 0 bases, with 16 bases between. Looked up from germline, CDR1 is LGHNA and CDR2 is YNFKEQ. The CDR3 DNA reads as TGTGCCAGCAGCGGCACTTCCGGGACAACAACTAATGAAAAACTGTTTTTT. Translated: CASSGTSGTTTNEKLFF.

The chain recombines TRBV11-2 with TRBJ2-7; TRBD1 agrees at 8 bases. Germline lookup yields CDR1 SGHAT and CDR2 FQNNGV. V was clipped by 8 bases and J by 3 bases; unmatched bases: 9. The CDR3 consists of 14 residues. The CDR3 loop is CASGRDRTVYEQYF. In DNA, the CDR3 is TGTGCCAGCGGCCGGGACAGGACGGTCTACGAGCAGTACTTC. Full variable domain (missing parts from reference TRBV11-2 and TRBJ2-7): EAGVAQSPRYKIIEKRQSVAFWCNPISGHATLYWYQQILGQGPKLLIQFQNNGVVDDSQLPKDRFSAERLKGVDSTLKIQPAKLEDSAVYLCASGRDRTVYEQYFGPGTRLTVT.

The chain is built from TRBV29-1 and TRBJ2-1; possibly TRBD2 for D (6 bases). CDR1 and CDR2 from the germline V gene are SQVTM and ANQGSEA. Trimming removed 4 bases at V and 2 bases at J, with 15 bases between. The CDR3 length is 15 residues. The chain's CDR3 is CSVGGTSQAYNEQFF. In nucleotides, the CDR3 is TGCAGCGTTGGGGGAACTAGCCAAGCCTACAATGAGCAGTTCTTC.

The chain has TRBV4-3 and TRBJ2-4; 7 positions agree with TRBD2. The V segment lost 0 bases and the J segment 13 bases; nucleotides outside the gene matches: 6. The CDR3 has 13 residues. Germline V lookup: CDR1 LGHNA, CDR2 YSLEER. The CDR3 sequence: CASSQDALAEQYF. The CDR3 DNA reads TGCGCCAGCAGCCAAGATGCGCTAGCGGAACAGTACTTC.

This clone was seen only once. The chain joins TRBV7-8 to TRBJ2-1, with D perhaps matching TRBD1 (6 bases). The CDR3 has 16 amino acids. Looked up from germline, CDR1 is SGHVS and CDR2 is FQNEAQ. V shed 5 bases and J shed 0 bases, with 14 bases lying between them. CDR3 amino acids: CASSVTQGASYNEQFF. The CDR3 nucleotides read TGTGCCAGCAGCGTTACACAGGGAGCCTCCTACAATGAGCAGTTCTTC.

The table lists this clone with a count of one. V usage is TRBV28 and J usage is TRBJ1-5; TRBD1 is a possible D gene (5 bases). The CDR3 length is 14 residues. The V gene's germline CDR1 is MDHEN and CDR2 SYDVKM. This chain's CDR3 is CAVWGTYSNQPQHF. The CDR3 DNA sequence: TGTGCAGTGTGGGGGACTTATAGCAATCAGCCCCAGCATTTT.

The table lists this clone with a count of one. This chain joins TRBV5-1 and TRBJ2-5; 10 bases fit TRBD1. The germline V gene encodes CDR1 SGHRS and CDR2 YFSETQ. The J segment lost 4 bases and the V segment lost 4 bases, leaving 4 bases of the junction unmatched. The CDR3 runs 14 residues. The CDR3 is CASSLGTGAETQYF. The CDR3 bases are TGCGCCAGCAGCCTAGGGACAGGGGCAGAGACCCAGTACTTC.

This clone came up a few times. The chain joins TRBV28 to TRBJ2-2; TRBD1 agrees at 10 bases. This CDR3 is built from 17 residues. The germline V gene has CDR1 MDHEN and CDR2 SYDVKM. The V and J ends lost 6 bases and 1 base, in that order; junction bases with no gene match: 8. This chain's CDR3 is CASRERRTGGNTGELFF. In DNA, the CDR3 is TGTGCCAGCAGGGAACGCCGGACAGGGGGGAACACCGGGGAGCTGTTTTTT. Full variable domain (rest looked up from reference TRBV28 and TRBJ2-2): DVKVTQSSRYLVKRTGEKVFLECVQDMDHENMFWYRQDPGLGLRLIYFSYDVKMKEKGDIPEGYSVSREKKERFSLILESASTNQTSMYLCASRERRTGGNTGELFFGEGSRLTVL.

Here the CDR3 reads CASSHSQGFGYTF. The CDR3 DNA reads as TGTGCCAGCAGCCATTCACAGGGGTTTGGCTACACCTTC. V gene TRBV4-2 combines with J gene TRBJ1-2; 7 bases are a match to TRBD1. The CDR3 totals 13 residues. In germline, CDR1 is LGHNA, CDR2 YNFKEQ. With V trimmed by 3 bases and J by 7 bases, 5 bases remained unmatched.

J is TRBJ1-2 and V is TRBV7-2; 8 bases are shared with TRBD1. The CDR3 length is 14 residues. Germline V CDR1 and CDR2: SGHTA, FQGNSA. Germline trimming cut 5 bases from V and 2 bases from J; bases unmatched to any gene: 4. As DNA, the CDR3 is TGTGCCAGCAGCGAACAGGGGGGAAACTATGGCTACACCTTC. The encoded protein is CASSEQGGNYGYTF. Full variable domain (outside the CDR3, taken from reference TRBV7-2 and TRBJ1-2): GAGVSQSPSNKVTEKGKDVELRCDPISGHTALYWYRQSLGQGLEFLIYFQGNSAPDKSGLPSDRFSAERTGGSVSTLTIQRTQQEDSAVYLCASSEQGGNYGYTFGSGTRLTVV.

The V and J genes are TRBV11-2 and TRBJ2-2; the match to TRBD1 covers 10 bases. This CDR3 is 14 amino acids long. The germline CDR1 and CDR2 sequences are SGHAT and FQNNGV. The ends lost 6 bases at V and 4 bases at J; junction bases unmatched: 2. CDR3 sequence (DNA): TGTGCCAGCAGACGGGACAGGGGCACCGGGGAGCTGTTTTTT. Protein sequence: CASRRDRGTGELFF.

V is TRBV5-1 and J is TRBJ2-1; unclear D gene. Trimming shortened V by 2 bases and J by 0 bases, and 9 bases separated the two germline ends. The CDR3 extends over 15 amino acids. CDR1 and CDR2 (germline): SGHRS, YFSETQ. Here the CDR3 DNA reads TGCGCCAGCAGCTTACAGCCCGACTCCTACAATGAGCAGTTCTTC. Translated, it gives CASSLQPDSYNEQFF.

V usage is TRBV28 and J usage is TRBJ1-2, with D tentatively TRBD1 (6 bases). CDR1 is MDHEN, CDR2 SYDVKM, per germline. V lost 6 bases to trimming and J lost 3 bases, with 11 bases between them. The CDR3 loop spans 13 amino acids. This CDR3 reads CASRLGQHYGYTF. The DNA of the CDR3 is TGTGCCAGCAGGTTAGGACAGCACTATGGCTACACCTTC.

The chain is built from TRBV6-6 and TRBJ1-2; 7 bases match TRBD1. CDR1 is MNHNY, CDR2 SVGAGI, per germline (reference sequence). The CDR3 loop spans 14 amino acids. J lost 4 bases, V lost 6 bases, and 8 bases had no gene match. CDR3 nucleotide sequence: TGTGCCAGCAGCCCGTACTCAGGGGGCTATGGCTACACCTTC. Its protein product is CASSPYSGGYGYTF.

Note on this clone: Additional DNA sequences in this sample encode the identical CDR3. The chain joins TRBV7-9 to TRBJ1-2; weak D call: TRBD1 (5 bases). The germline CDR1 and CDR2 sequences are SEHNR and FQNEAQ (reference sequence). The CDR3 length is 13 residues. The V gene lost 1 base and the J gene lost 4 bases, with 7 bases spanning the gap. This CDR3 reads CASSLGQGYGYTF. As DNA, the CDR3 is TGTGCCAGCAGCTTAGGTCAGGGCTATGGCTACACCTTC. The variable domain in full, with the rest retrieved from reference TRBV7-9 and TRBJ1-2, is DTGVSQNPRHKITKRGQNVTFRCDPISEHNRLYWYRQTLGQGPEFLTYFQNEAQLEKSRLLSDRFSAERPKGSFSTLEIQRTEQGDSAMYLCASSLGQGYGYTFGSGTRLTVV.

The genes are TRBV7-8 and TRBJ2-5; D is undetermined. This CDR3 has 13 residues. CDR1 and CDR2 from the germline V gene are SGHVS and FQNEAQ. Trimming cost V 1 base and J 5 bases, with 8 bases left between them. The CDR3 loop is CASSLGRKETQYF. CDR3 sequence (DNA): TGTGCCAGCAGCTTAGGGCGGAAGGAGACCCAGTACTTC.

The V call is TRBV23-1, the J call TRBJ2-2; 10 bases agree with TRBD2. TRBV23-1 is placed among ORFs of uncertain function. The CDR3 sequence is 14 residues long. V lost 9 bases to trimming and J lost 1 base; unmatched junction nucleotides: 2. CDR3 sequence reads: CARRLAGNTGELFF. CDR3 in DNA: TGCGCCAGGAGACTAGCGGGGAACACCGGGGAGCTGTTTTTT.

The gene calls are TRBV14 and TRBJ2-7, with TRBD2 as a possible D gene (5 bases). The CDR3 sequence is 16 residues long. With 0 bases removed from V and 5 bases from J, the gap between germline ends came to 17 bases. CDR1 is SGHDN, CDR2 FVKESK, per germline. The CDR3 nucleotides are TGTGCCAGCAGCCAAGACCAGTTGCGCAGGAGGAACGAGCAGTACTTC. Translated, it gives CASSQDQLRRRNEQYF.

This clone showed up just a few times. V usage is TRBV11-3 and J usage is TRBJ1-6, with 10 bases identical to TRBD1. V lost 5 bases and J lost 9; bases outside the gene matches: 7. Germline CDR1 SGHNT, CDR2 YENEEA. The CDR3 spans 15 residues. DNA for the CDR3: TGTGCCAGCAGCCTTAACCGGGACAGGGGTTCACCCCTCCACTTT. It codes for CASSLNRDRGSPLHF.

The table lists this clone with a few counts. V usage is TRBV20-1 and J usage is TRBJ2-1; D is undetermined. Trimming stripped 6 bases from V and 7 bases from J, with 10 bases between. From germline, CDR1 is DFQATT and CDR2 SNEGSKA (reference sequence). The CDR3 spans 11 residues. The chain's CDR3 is CSASNGNEQFF. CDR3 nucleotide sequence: TGCAGTGCCTCGAACGGGAATGAGCAGTTCTTC.

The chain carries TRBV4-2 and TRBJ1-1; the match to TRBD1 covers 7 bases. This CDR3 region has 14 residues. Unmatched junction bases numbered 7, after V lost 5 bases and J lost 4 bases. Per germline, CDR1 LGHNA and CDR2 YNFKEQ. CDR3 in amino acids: CASSGPGGSTEAFF. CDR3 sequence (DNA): TGTGCCAGCAGCGGGCCAGGGGGGTCCACTGAAGCTTTCTTT.